This T cell receptor beta chain was obtained from a study of cytomegalovirus exposure and HLA in healthy donors. Findings and limits, study-wide: For TCR beta chains, V- and J-gene trimming was later linked to a missense DCLRE1C variant. Later analysis placed DRB1 highest and HLA-C lowest in TCR association rates, which differed by HLA locus.

Germline-derived CDR1 and CDR2 are SNHLY and FYNNEI. This CDR3 is 15 amino acids long. The trim removed 2 bases at V and 8 bases at J, leaving 8 bases unmatched. Researchers ran the PCR with 60 Vbeta and 13 Jbeta primers. The method was immunoSEQ multiplex PCR; TCRdb's version includes in-frame clones alone and lacks a portion of them. The table lists some 150,000 clones, under 80% of them singletons, with 2.8% in the top ten. In the case of this clone: Its antigen is unidentified.

The chain carries TRBV2 and TRBJ1-1; 10 bases are a match to TRBD1. This sequence was found in a male donor in good health and CMV-seronegative. Sequencing was carried out using PBMCs. CDR3 residues: CASSETGQGTYEAFF. The CDR3 nucleotides are TGTGCCAGCAGTGAAACGGGACAGGGGACTTACGAAGCTTTCTTT.